Sequencing of this T cell receptor beta chain was carried out in a study of cytomegalovirus exposure and HLA in healthy donors. Notes on the study in general: Researchers counted 164 TCR beta chains as cytomegalovirus-associated. TCR beta sequences reportedly predicted most subjects' HLA-A and HLA-B alleles accurately.

This clone was detected only a few times. Its cognate antigen is unknown. A multiplex PCR was run with 60 Vbeta primers and 13 Jbeta primers. TCRdb keeps only in-frame clones here, not all; method: immunoSEQ multiplex PCR. The sample shows 100,000 to 150,000 clones, roughly four fifths of them seen only once. The trim removed 5 bases at V and 2 bases at J, leaving 2 bases unmatched. The CDR3 is made up of 13 amino acids. From germline, CDR1 is MDHEN and CDR2 SYDVKM. The sample consisted of PBMCs. This receptor was identified in a male donor in good health and CMV-seronegative. V gene TRBV28 combines with J gene TRBJ1-2; TRBD1 matches 7 bases. CDR3 sequence: CASSRTGNYGYTF. CDR3 DNA: TGTGCCAGCAGTCGGACAGGAAACTATGGCTACACCTTC.